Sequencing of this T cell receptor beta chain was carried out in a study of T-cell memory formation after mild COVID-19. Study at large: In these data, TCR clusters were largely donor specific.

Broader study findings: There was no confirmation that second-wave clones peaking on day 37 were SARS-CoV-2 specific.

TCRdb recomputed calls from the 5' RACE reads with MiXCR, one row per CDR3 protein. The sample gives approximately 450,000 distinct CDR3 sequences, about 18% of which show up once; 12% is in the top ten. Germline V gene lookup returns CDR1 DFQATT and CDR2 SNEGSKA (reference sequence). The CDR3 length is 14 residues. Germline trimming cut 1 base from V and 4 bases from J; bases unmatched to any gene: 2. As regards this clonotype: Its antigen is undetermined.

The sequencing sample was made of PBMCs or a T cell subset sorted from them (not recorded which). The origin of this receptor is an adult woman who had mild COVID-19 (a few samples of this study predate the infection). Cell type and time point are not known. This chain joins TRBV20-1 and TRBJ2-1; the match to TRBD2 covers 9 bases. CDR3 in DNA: TGCAGTGCTAGAGTCCTAGCGGGGTACAATGAGCAGTTCTTC. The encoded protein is CSARVLAGYNEQFF.